The T cell receptor beta chain under discussion was sequenced for a study of T cells after somatic rescue of genetic block. Germline V gives CDR1 SNHLY, CDR2 FYNNEI. The CDR3 runs to 14 residues. V gave up 5 bases and J gave up 5 bases, with 15 bases separating them. Profiling relied on immunoSEQ multiplex PCR, and the TCRdb table lists in-frame clones only, not all of them. The data show under 15,000 clones, roughly 73% seen once. The clonotype was recovered from a boy aged 5-17 years. This chain uses TRBV2 with TRBJ1-1; possible D gene TRBD1, 6 bases. Sequenced: peripheral blood mononuclear cells (PBMCs). CDR3 nucleotide sequence: TGTGCCAGCAGTCGGGGGGCCGGTGTAACTGAAGCTTTCTTT. Its protein product is CASSRGAGVTEAFF.